The 4 T cell receptor beta chains below come from one sample, sequenced in a study of T cells after yellow fever vaccination. Via MiXCR, TCRdb re-called the 5' RACE reads, giving one row per CDR3 protein. The table has 80,000 to 100,000 distinct CDR3 sequences, around 5.5% seen once. Sequenced here: CD8+ T cells sorted from PBMCs, sampled 10 days after the yellow fever booster vaccination. The receptor set was obtained from a man aged 18 to 29 who received the YFV17D yellow fever vaccine.

This clonotype was detected only a few times. The chain has TRBV13 and TRBJ2-7; D is perhaps TRBD1 (5 bases). CDR3 length equals 13 residues. CDR1 PRHDT and CDR2 FYEKMQ come from the germline V gene (reference sequence). V lost 4 bases and J 2 bases, leaving 9 bases between the germline ends. This CDR3 is CASSYQGAYEQYV. The DNA of the CDR3 is TGTGCCAGCAGCTACCAGGGCGCCTACGAGCAGTACGTC.

This chain connects TRBV19 to TRBJ2-3; D is uncertain. Trimming took off 10 bases at V and 0 bases at J, with 14 bases between the two ends. CDR1 is LNHDA and CDR2 is SQIVND in the germline V gene (reference sequence). The CDR3 runs 14 residues. CDR3 amino acids: CAIATVDSTDTQYF. DNA of the CDR3: TGTGCCATTGCGACTGTGGATAGCACAGATACGCAGTATTTT. Full variable domain (missing parts from reference TRBV19 and TRBJ2-3): DGGITQSPKYLFRKEGQNVTLSCEQNLNHDAMYWYRQDPGQGLRLIYYSQIVNDFQKGDIAEGYSVSREKKESFPLTVTSAQKNPTAFYLCAIATVDSTDTQYFGPGTRLTVL.

The J gene is TRBJ2-2, the V gene TRBV12-3 or TRBV12-4; possible D gene TRBD2, 5 bases. Trimming cost V 11 bases and J 7 bases, with 17 bases left between them. This CDR3 region has 13 residues. CDR3 sequence (DNA): TGTGCCTGCGGCCCCGGGAAAGACGGGGAGCTGTTTTTT. Translating it yields CACGPGKDGELFF.

This clonotype has just a few counts. The chain links TRBV19 to TRBJ2-3, with D hard to call. V gave up 7 bases and J gave up 0 bases, with 14 bases separating them. The CDR3 runs 15 residues. CDR1 and CDR2 (germline): LNHDA, SQIVND (reference sequence). The CDR3 DNA follows: TGTGCCAGTACCGATTCCGGGCGGAGCACAGATACGCAGTATTTT. As protein: CASTDSGRSTDTQYF.